Listed below are T cell receptor beta chains from one sample, sequenced in a study of blood T cell repertoires in COVID-19. Clones were sequenced by immunoSEQ multiplex PCR, and TCRdb holds only the in-frame ones, with some missing. The table lists around 300,000 clones, roughly 90% of them singletons. The sequencing input was PBMCs or T cells enriched from blood (not recorded which). Every receptor here comes from a woman between 18 and 30 years old with acute COVID-19. The CDR3 runs from the conserved cysteine through the conserved F or W. The D gene is left open where the match is weak. Clone size is stated in some rows and not others, as once, few, many or a class when expanded.

abundance: .; v_gene: TRBV9; j_gene: TRBJ2-3; d_gene: .; CDR3aa: CASSANPGSADTQYF; CDR3nt: TGTGCCAGCAGCGCCAACCCCGGGAGCGCAGATACGCAGTATTTT
abundance: .; v_gene: TRBV7-9; j_gene: TRBJ2-3; d_gene: .; CDR3aa: CASSRLGGDTQYF; CDR3nt: TGTGCCAGCAGTCGACTGGGGGGAGATACGCAGTATTTT
abundance: .; v_gene: TRBV6-1; j_gene: TRBJ1-2; d_gene: .; CDR3aa: CASSELEGRNYGYTF; CDR3nt: TGTGCCAGCAGTGAATTGGAGGGACGAAACTATGGCTACACCTTC
abundance: .; v_gene: TRBV27; j_gene: TRBJ1-6; d_gene: TRBD1; CDR3aa: CASSRDRGNYNSPLHF; CDR3nt: TGTGCCAGCAGTCGTGACAGGGGTAATTATAATTCACCCCTCCACTTT
abundance: .; v_gene: TRBV24-1; j_gene: TRBJ1-1; d_gene: TRBD1; CDR3aa: CATRGQGGTEAFF; CDR3nt: TGTGCCACCAGGGGACAGGGGGGGACTGAAGCTTTCTTT
abundance: .; v_gene: TRBV7-2; j_gene: TRBJ2-7; d_gene: .; CDR3aa: CASSPRRDSYEQYF; CDR3nt: TGTGCCAGCAGCCCGCGGCGGGACTCCTACGAGCAGTACTTC
abundance: .; v_gene: TRBV18; j_gene: TRBJ2-2; d_gene: TRBD1; CDR3aa: CASSPGQGDTGELFF; CDR3nt: TGTGCCAGCTCACCCGGACAGGGGGACACCGGGGAGCTGTTTTTT
abundance: .; v_gene: TRBV28; j_gene: TRBJ1-5; d_gene: .; CDR3aa: CASSGPRNQPQHF; CDR3nt: TGTGCCAGCAGTGGGCCTCGCAATCAGCCCCAGCATTTT
abundance: .; v_gene: TRBV9; j_gene: TRBJ2-5; d_gene: .; CDR3aa: CASSVGTGQETQYF; CDR3nt: TGTGCCAGCAGCGTAGGTACAGGCCAAGAGACCCAGTACTTC
abundance: .; v_gene: TRBV14; j_gene: TRBJ2-7; d_gene: .; CDR3aa: CASSQDAGRGGEQYF; CDR3nt: TGTGCCAGCAGCCAAGATGCGGGTAGGGGGGGCGAGCAGTACTTC
abundance: .; v_gene: TRBV9; j_gene: TRBJ2-2; d_gene: TRBD2; CDR3aa: CASSVASGGTGELFF; CDR3nt: TGTGCCAGCAGCGTAGCCTCGGGGGGCACCGGGGAGCTGTTTTTT
abundance: .; v_gene: TRBV28; j_gene: TRBJ1-5; d_gene: TRBD1; CDR3aa: CASSDRTGGDQPQHF; CDR3nt: TGTGCCAGCAGTGACCGGACAGGGGGAGATCAGCCCCAGCATTTT
abundance: once; v_gene: TRBV5-1; j_gene: TRBJ2-5; d_gene: TRBD1; CDR3aa: CASRQGAETQYF; CDR3nt: TGCGCCAGTCGACAGGGGGCGGAGACCCAGTACTTC
abundance: .; v_gene: TRBV18; j_gene: TRBJ2-2; d_gene: TRBD2; CDR3aa: CASSRIREDTGELFF; CDR3nt: TGTGCCAGCTCAAGAATCCGGGAGGACACCGGGGAGCTGTTTTTT
abundance: .; v_gene: TRBV5-1; j_gene: TRBJ2-5; d_gene: .; CDR3aa: CASSLGQEQETQYF; CDR3nt: TGCGCCAGCAGCCTTGGACAAGAACAAGAGACCCAGTACTTC
abundance: .; v_gene: TRBV3-1/TRBV3-2; j_gene: TRBJ2-2; d_gene: TRBD2; CDR3aa: CASTHTSGRTFGGELFF; CDR3nt: TGTGCCAGCACCCATACTAGCGGGAGGACATTTGGCGGGGAGCTGTTTTTT
abundance: .; v_gene: TRBV28; j_gene: TRBJ1-5; d_gene: TRBD1; CDR3aa: CASSFVTGPFQPQHF; CDR3nt: TGTGCCAGCAGTTTCGTGACAGGGCCCTTTCAGCCCCAGCATTTT
abundance: .; v_gene: TRBV9; j_gene: TRBJ2-1; d_gene: .; CDR3aa: CASSVEGGLYNEQFF; CDR3nt: TGTGCCAGCAGCGTTGAGGGAGGACTCTACAATGAGCAGTTCTTC
abundance: .; v_gene: TRBV21-1; j_gene: TRBJ2-7; d_gene: .; CDR3aa: CASSKVGSGRASGDYEQYF; CDR3nt: TGTGCCAGCAGCAAAGTCGGTAGCGGGAGGGCCTCAGGGGACTACGAGCAGTACTTC
abundance: .; v_gene: TRBV25-1; j_gene: TRBJ2-7; d_gene: .; CDR3aa: CASSRDLGGEQYF; CDR3nt: TGTGCCAGCAGTCGCGACCTGGGAGGCGAGCAGTACTTC
abundance: .; v_gene: TRBV2; j_gene: TRBJ2-1; d_gene: TRBD2; CDR3aa: CASRGLAHEQFF; CDR3nt: TGTGCCAGCAGGGGACTAGCCCATGAGCAGTTCTTC
abundance: .; v_gene: TRBV14; j_gene: TRBJ1-1; d_gene: .; CDR3aa: CASSQRPEAEAFF; CDR3nt: TGTGCCAGCAGCCAACGCCCCGAGGCCGAAGCTTTCTTT
abundance: .; v_gene: TRBV18; j_gene: TRBJ2-7; d_gene: .; CDR3aa: CASSPGSEYEQYF; CDR3nt: TGTGCCAGCTCACCAGGCAGCGAGTACGAGCAGTACTTC
abundance: .; v_gene: TRBV4-2; j_gene: TRBJ2-1; d_gene: .; CDR3aa: CASSPERSRSFYNEQFF; CDR3nt: TGTGCCAGCAGCCCGGAGCGCTCTCGTTCCTTTTACAATGAGCAGTTCTTC
abundance: .; v_gene: TRBV5-4; j_gene: TRBJ2-2; d_gene: .; CDR3aa: CASSPGTNTGELFF; CDR3nt: TGTGCCAGCAGTCCGGGGACGAACACCGGGGAGCTGTTTTTT
abundance: .; v_gene: TRBV6-4; j_gene: TRBJ1-6; d_gene: TRBD1; CDR3aa: CASSDFRDRNSPLHF; CDR3nt: TGTGCCAGCAGTGACTTCCGGGACAGAAATTCACCCCTCCACTTT
abundance: once; v_gene: TRBV11-3; j_gene: TRBJ2-2; d_gene: TRBD2; CDR3aa: CASSSPGTSDNNNTGELFF; CDR3nt: TGTGCCAGCAGCTCCCCGGGGACTAGCGACAACAATAACACCGGGGAGCTGTTTTTT
abundance: .; v_gene: TRBV28; j_gene: TRBJ1-2; d_gene: .; CDR3aa: CASSFRLKGYGYTF; CDR3nt: TGTGCCAGCAGTTTCAGGTTGAAAGGATATGGCTACACCTTC
abundance: .; v_gene: TRBV27; j_gene: TRBJ2-5; d_gene: TRBD2; CDR3aa: CASRTSGQETQYF; CDR3nt: TGTGCCAGCAGGACTAGCGGACAAGAGACCCAGTACTTC
abundance: .; v_gene: TRBV7-9; j_gene: TRBJ2-3; d_gene: TRBD2; CDR3aa: CASRGGRAQVPSTDTQYF; CDR3nt: TGTGCCAGCAGGGGAGGGAGGGCACAGGTACCAAGCACAGATACGCAGTATTTT
abundance: .; v_gene: TRBV29-1; j_gene: TRBJ1-3; d_gene: .; CDR3aa: CSAAGSGNTIYF; CDR3nt: TGCAGCGCTGCAGGGTCTGGAAACACCATATATTTT
abundance: .; v_gene: TRBV6-5; j_gene: TRBJ2-7; d_gene: .; CDR3aa: CASRPGLLSSYEQYF; CDR3nt: TGTGCCAGCAGACCCGGTTTACTTAGCTCCTACGAGCAGTACTTC
abundance: .; v_gene: TRBV4-1; j_gene: TRBJ2-7; d_gene: TRBD2; CDR3aa: CASSQGGLAGVYEQYF; CDR3nt: TGCGCCAGCAGCCAAGGAGGGCTAGCGGGAGTTTACGAGCAGTACTTC
abundance: .; v_gene: TRBV5-1; j_gene: TRBJ2-5; d_gene: TRBD1; CDR3aa: CASSSTGGGQETQYF; CDR3nt: TGCGCCAGCAGCTCGACAGGGGGCGGGCAAGAGACCCAGTACTTC
abundance: .; v_gene: TRBV9; j_gene: TRBJ1-2; d_gene: .; CDR3aa: CASSVGSPLNYGYTF; CDR3nt: TGTGCCAGCAGCGTAGGGTCCCCACTAAACTATGGCTACACCTTC
abundance: .; v_gene: TRBV2; j_gene: TRBJ2-2; d_gene: TRBD2; CDR3aa: CASAGLAGGITGELFF; CDR3nt: TGTGCCAGCGCGGGACTAGCGGGAGGAATCACCGGGGAGCTGTTTTTT
abundance: few; v_gene: TRBV19; j_gene: TRBJ2-7; d_gene: TRBD1; CDR3aa: CASSTGTGSYEQYF; CDR3nt: TGTGCCAGTAGTACGGGGACAGGATCCTACGAGCAGTACTTC
abundance: .; v_gene: TRBV5-4; j_gene: TRBJ2-6; d_gene: TRBD2; CDR3aa: CASRRGLADRGANVLTF; CDR3nt: TGTGCCAGCAGGCGAGGACTAGCGGATAGGGGGGCCAACGTCCTGACTTTC
abundance: once; v_gene: TRBV19; j_gene: TRBJ2-1; d_gene: .; CDR3aa: CASSIDPPPGSSGEQFF; CDR3nt: TGTGCCAGTAGTATAGACCCCCCTCCGGGATCAAGCGGGGAGCAGTTCTTC
abundance: .; v_gene: TRBV18; j_gene: TRBJ1-1; d_gene: .; CDR3aa: CASSPQGSGNTEAFF; CDR3nt: TGTGCCAGCTCACCTCAGGGTTCTGGGAACACTGAAGCTTTCTTT
abundance: .; v_gene: TRBV3-1/TRBV3-2; j_gene: TRBJ2-3; d_gene: TRBD2; CDR3aa: CASSPVAGTDTQYF; CDR3nt: TGTGCCAGCAGCCCGGTAGCGGGAACAGATACGCAGTATTTT
abundance: .; v_gene: TRBV19; j_gene: TRBJ2-3; d_gene: TRBD2; CDR3aa: CASTPVSGSKDTQYF; CDR3nt: TGTGCCAGTACCCCCGTTAGCGGGAGCAAAGATACGCAGTATTTT
abundance: .; v_gene: TRBV18; j_gene: TRBJ1-2; d_gene: .; CDR3aa: CASSAGKDGYTF; CDR3nt: TGTGCCAGCTCAGCAGGGAAGGACGGCTACACCTTC
abundance: .; v_gene: TRBV19; j_gene: TRBJ1-5; d_gene: TRBD1; CDR3aa: CASNIKGGTAAQHF; CDR3nt: TGTGCCAGTAATATAAAGGGCGGGACAGCGGCCCAGCATTTT
abundance: .; v_gene: TRBV11-3; j_gene: TRBJ2-1; d_gene: TRBD2; CDR3aa: CASSQGGLAGEGEQFF; CDR3nt: TGTGCCAGCAGCCAAGGAGGACTAGCGGGGGAAGGTGAGCAGTTCTTC
abundance: .; v_gene: TRBV28; j_gene: TRBJ1-6; d_gene: .; CDR3aa: CASSSLIGTSHRSPLHF; CDR3nt: TGTGCCAGCAGTTCGCTGATCGGGACAAGTCACCGTTCACCCCTCCACTTT
abundance: .; v_gene: TRBV6-5; j_gene: TRBJ2-7; d_gene: TRBD1; CDR3aa: CASSYASGGKRYEQYF; CDR3nt: TGTGCCAGCAGTTACGCCTCAGGGGGCAAACGTTACGAGCAGTACTTC
abundance: .; v_gene: TRBV25-1; j_gene: TRBJ2-4; d_gene: .; CDR3aa: CASSSTGEKNIQYF; CDR3nt: TGTGCCAGCAGTTCGACAGGAGAAAAAAACATTCAGTACTTC
abundance: .; v_gene: TRBV6-5; j_gene: TRBJ2-3; d_gene: TRBD2; CDR3aa: CASRPSGSNTDTQYF; CDR3nt: TGTGCCAGCAGACCAAGCGGGAGTAACACAGATACGCAGTATTTT
abundance: .; v_gene: TRBV7-8; j_gene: TRBJ2-1; d_gene: TRBD2; CDR3aa: CASSLAVAGVTYNEQFF; CDR3nt: TGTGCCAGCAGCTTAGCCGTAGCGGGAGTAACATACAATGAGCAGTTCTTC
abundance: .; v_gene: TRBV6-1; j_gene: TRBJ2-3; d_gene: TRBD2; CDR3aa: CASSETSGRAGVDTQYF; CDR3nt: TGTGCCAGCAGTGAAACTAGCGGGAGGGCCGGAGTAGATACGCAGTATTTT
abundance: once; v_gene: TRBV9; j_gene: TRBJ1-5; d_gene: .; CDR3aa: CASSPRGDIDTRSNQPQHF; CDR3nt: TGTGCCAGCAGCCCCAGGGGCGATATAGACACCCGTAGCAATCAGCCCCAGCATTTT